This is a list of T cell receptor beta chains from one sample in a study of CD8 T cells in ankylosing spondylitis. MiXCR, run by TCRdb on the 5' RACE reads, gives a single entry per CDR3 protein. The data contain around 250,000 distinct CDR3 sequences, approximately 12% of them singletons. The material sequenced was blood, either unsorted or a sorted T cell fraction (not recorded which). These receptor sequences come from a male donor with ankylosing spondylitis or in good health (not recorded which). Each CDR3 is given with its conserved first and last residue. A D gene is named only where the DNA matches it firmly. Size is omitted from some rows. Given values are once, few, many or a class for expanded clones.

j_call v_call clone_size d_call cdr3_aa cdr3_nt
TRBJ1-2 TRBV7-2 NA TRBD1 CASSLSMEWDRDGYTF TGTGCCAGCAGCCTCAGTATGGAGTGGGACAGAGATGGCTACACCTTC
TRBJ2-3 TRBV7-8 many NA CASARVGADTQYF TGTGCCAGCGCGCGGGTGGGGGCAGATACGCAGTATTTT
TRBJ1-2 TRBV2 many NA CASSGGLGYGYTF TGTGCCAGCAGTGGGGGCCTTGGCTATGGCTACACCTTC
TRBJ2-4 TRBV5-1 many NA CASSLDRRGKNIQYF TGCGCCAGCAGCTTGGACAGACGGGGGAAAAACATTCAGTACTTC
TRBJ2-7 TRBV4-1 many TRBD2 CASSQGTSGAFYEQYF TGCGCCAGCAGCCAGGGCACTAGCGGGGCGTTTTACGAGCAGTACTTC
TRBJ2-5 TRBV29-1 many NA CSVVLDQETQYF TGCAGCGTTGTTTTGGACCAAGAGACCCAGTACTTC
TRBJ1-2 TRBV7-9 NA NA CASSLIGNGYTF TGTGCCAGCAGCTTAATTGGGAATGGCTACACCTTC
TRBJ1-1 TRBV5-1 few NA CASSLGITGVDTEAFF TGCGCCAGCAGCCTCGGGATCACGGGGGTGGACACTGAAGCTTTCTTT
TRBJ2-5 TRBV20-1 many NA CSARDIDGRTKDQETQYF TGCAGTGCTAGAGACATAGATGGGAGGACGAAAGACCAAGAGACCCAGTACTTC
TRBJ1-4 TRBV20-1 many TRBD1 CSAPGQGNEKLFF TGCAGTGCCCCCGGACAGGGGAATGAAAAACTGTTTTTT
TRBJ2-3 TRBV5-6 NA TRBD1 CASSFPGQGTDTQYF TGTGCCAGCAGCTTCCCGGGACAGGGCACAGATACGCAGTATTTT
TRBJ1-4 TRBV5-6 many NA CASSLFLSGGENEKLFF TGTGCCAGCAGCTTATTTTTGTCGGGAGGGGAGAATGAAAAACTGTTTTTT
TRBJ2-3 TRBV5-1 many TRBD2 CASSPAFGLAADTQYF TGCGCCAGCAGCCCCGCTTTCGGACTAGCGGCAGATACGCAGTATTTT
TRBJ2-7 TRBV20-1 many TRBD2 CSAGPLTGGVEQYF TGCAGTGCTGGCCCTCTAACTGGGGGGGTCGAGCAGTACTTC
TRBJ2-1 TRBV11-2 many NA CASSTPRGHSYNEQFF TGTGCCAGCAGCACCCCCCGGGGTCACTCCTACAATGAGCAGTTCTTC
TRBJ2-7 TRBV13 NA TRBD1 CASSLYPGTGGKHF TGTGCCAGCAGCTTATATCCCGGGACAGGGGGGAAGCACTTC
TRBJ2-7 TRBV5-1 NA TRBD1 CASSFEGQGDEQYF TGCGCCAGCAGCTTCGAAGGACAGGGTGACGAGCAGTACTTC
TRBJ1-4 TRBV10-3 many TRBD1 CAISSGTENEKLFF TGTGCCATCAGCTCCGGGACAGAGAATGAAAAACTGTTTTTT
TRBJ2-3 TRBV5-1 many TRBD2 CASRRRLAGDTDTQYF TGCGCCAGCAGGCGCCGACTAGCGGGAGACACAGATACGCAGTATTTT
TRBJ1-2 TRBV11-1 few NA CASSSIDPKTGLNYGYTF TGTGCCAGCAGCTCCATCGACCCCAAGACAGGCCTTAACTATGGCTACACCTTC
TRBJ1-1 TRBV29-1 many TRBD1 CSANTGGAQTEAFF TGCAGCGCTAATACAGGGGGCGCGCAGACTGAAGCTTTCTTT
TRBJ1-2 TRBV6-5 many NA CASIRGGPLAGYTF TGTGCCAGCATTAGGGGGGGCCCTCTGGCTGGCTACACCTTC
TRBJ2-1 TRBV5-1 many TRBD1 CASTGQGSYNEQFF TGCGCCAGCACCGGACAGGGGTCCTACAATGAGCAGTTCTTC
TRBJ1-6 TRBV7-9 many TRBD1 CASSSQGSNISPLHF TGTGCCAGCAGCTCACAGGGGAGCAACATTTCACCCCTCCACTTT
TRBJ2-3 TRBV6-5 many NA CASSYWSGRTDTQYF TGTGCCAGCAGTTATTGGTCGGGTCGCACAGATACGCAGTATTTT
TRBJ2-3 TRBV5-1 many TRBD2 CASSLGLAADTQYF TGTGCCAGCAGCTTAGGACTAGCGGCAGATACGCAGTATTTT
TRBJ1-4 TRBV12-3/TRBV12-4 many NA CASSLGSRVEEKLFF TGTGCCAGCAGTTTAGGATCCAGGGTAGAGGAAAAACTGTTTTTT
TRBJ2-3 TRBV29-1 many TRBD1 CSVERVGQVTDTQYF TGCAGCGTTGAGAGGGTGGGACAGGTCACAGATACGCAGTATTTT
TRBJ2-2 TRBV12-3/TRBV12-4 few TRBD1 CASSSGTVGTGELFF TGTGCCAGCAGTTCCGGGACAGTGGGGACCGGGGAGCTGTTTTTT
TRBJ2-6 TRBV28 NA NA CASSSRRSGANVLTF TGTGCCAGCAGTTCCCGGCGAAGTGGGGCCAACGTCCTGACTTTC
TRBJ2-2 TRBV20-1 many TRBD1 CSTRGTGGDTGELFF TGCAGTACACGCGGGACAGGGGGAGACACCGGGGAGCTGTTTTTT
TRBJ2-7 TRBV21-1 many NA CASTTGQQYFTYEQYF TGTGCCAGCACCACGGGACAGCAGTACTTCACCTACGAGCAGTACTTC
TRBJ2-5 TRBV5-1 NA NA CASSLPSEEAQYF TGCGCCAGCAGCTTACCTAGCGAGGAGGCCCAGTACTTC
TRBJ1-5 TRBV5-8 many NA CASSFRGGNQPQHF TGTGCCAGCAGCTTCAGGGGTGGGAATCAGCCCCAGCATTTT
TRBJ2-1 TRBV20-1 many TRBD2 CSALGLAGDNEQFF TGCAGTGCCTTGGGACTAGCGGGAGATAATGAGCAGTTCTTC
TRBJ2-3 TRBV20-1 many TRBD2 CSAEPGLDTDTQYF TGCAGTGCAGAACCGGGACTAGACACAGATACGCAGTATTTT
TRBJ1-2 TRBV5-1 many NA CASSLAGAETYGYTF TGCGCCAGCAGCTTGGCCGGGGCGGAAACTTATGGCTACACCTTC
TRBJ2-3 TRBV18 NA TRBD2 CASSHRSGTSGATDTQYF TGTGCCAGCTCACATCGATCCGGGACTAGCGGGGCCACAGATACGCAGTATTTT
TRBJ2-2 TRBV6-1 many TRBD1 CASSGWTGDTGELFF TGTGCCAGCAGTGGCTGGACAGGGGACACCGGGGAGCTGTTTTTT
TRBJ2-1 TRBV11-1 few TRBD1 CASAGTENYNEQFF TGTGCCAGCGCCGGGACAGAAAACTACAATGAGCAGTTCTTC
TRBJ2-1 TRBV7-3 many TRBD2 CASSWTSGGVDEQFF TGTGCCAGCAGCTGGACTAGCGGAGGGGTCGATGAGCAGTTCTTC
TRBJ1-2 TRBV30 many NA CAWSVGRSNYGYTF TGTGCCTGGAGTGTAGGACGGTCGAACTATGGCTACACCTTC
TRBJ1-6 TRBV12-3/TRBV12-4 NA TRBD1 CASSSNPGTANSPLHF TGTGCCAGCAGTTCTAACCCCGGGACAGCTAATTCACCCCTCCACTTT
TRBJ2-7 TRBV4-1 many NA CASSRELEYTGTYEQYF TGCGCCAGCAGCCGAGAACTCGAATATACGGGTACCTACGAGCAGTACTTC
TRBJ1-3 TRBV12-3/TRBV12-4 NA NA CASSPGMGNTIYF TGTGCCAGCAGTCCCGGGATGGGAAACACCATATATTTT
TRBJ2-3 TRBV12-3/TRBV12-4 many TRBD2 CASSFSSGGRRDTQYF TGTGCCAGCAGTTTCTCTAGCGGTGGTAGGAGAGATACGCAGTATTTT
TRBJ2-3 TRBV28 many NA CASRLIEGRKKDTQYF TGTGCCAGCCGTCTGATCGAGGGCAGGAAAAAAGATACGCAGTATTTT
TRBJ2-3 TRBV6-1 many NA CASRLQGRGTDTQYF TGTGCCAGCAGGCTACAGGGGAGGGGCACAGATACGCAGTATTTT
TRBJ2-5 TRBV10-2 many NA CASSETSQETQYF TGCGCCAGCAGTGAGACTAGCCAAGAGACCCAGTACTTC
TRBJ2-7 TRBV5-8 many NA CASSLGTLQRGMYEQYF TGTGCCAGCAGCTTGGGGACACTCCAAAGGGGGATGTACGAGCAGTACTTC
TRBJ2-1 TRBV9 many TRBD2 CASSTLAGPYNEQFF TGTGCCAGCAGCACGCTAGCGGGACCTTACAATGAGCAGTTCTTC
TRBJ2-7 TRBV6-1 NA NA CASSRDGESYEQYF TGTGCCAGCAGCCGAGACGGGGAGTCCTACGAGCAGTACTTC
TRBJ2-1 TRBV7-2 few TRBD2 CASSAGLASHEQFF TGTGCCAGCAGCGCGGGACTAGCGAGCCATGAGCAGTTCTTC